The source of this T cell receptor (beta chain) is a study of a mutant IDH1 vaccine in newly diagnosed glioma. Study information: Patients began vaccination 4-6 weeks after radiotherapy alone, or with temozolomide cycles. Patients had received radiotherapy, temozolomide, or both previously, most receiving both.

Comments on this clone: No antigen is known for it.

Regarding time point: week 23, last vaccination. Alongside topical imiquimod, each dose of vaccine comprised 300 ug of mutant IDH1 20-mer peptide. Data came from immunoSEQ multiplex PCR; TCRdb stores just in-frame clones and leaves some out. Of approximately 44,000 clones in the sample, roughly 83% were seen once. The CDR3 runs to 15 residues. CDR1 and CDR2 (germline): MNHEY, SVGAGI. V was clipped by 0 bases and J by 0 bases; unmatched bases: 2. This chain links TRBV6-5 with TRBJ2-7; TRBD1 aligns across 7 bases. This sample comprised PBMCs, obtained from a glioma patient whose treatment included an IDH1 peptide vaccine. The TCR sequence derives from a woman younger than 35 with glioma. Some clones in this sample may be carry-over from other donors' samples. The CDR3 reads CASSYSRDSSYEQYF. The CDR3 nucleotides read TGTGCCAGCAGTTACTCCCGGGACAGCTCCTACGAGCAGTACTTC.